These 20 T cell receptor beta chains share one sample of origin, sequenced in a study of STAT5B mutations in CD4+ large granular lymphocyte leukemia. Assay: immunoSEQ multiplex PCR; the TCRdb copy retains only in-frame clones and omits some. This table has about 38,000 clones, 70% to 90% appearing once. The source material was CD4+ T cells from blood buffy coats. These TCRs come from a human donor in good health.

This clone was observed a single time. The same CDR3 arises from other DNA sequences in this sample as well. The chain carries TRBV18 and TRBJ2-3; D might be TRBD1 or TRBD2, each matching 5 bases. Germline CDR1 and CDR2: KGHSH and LQKENI. Trimming took 0 bases from V and 1 from J, leaving 5 bases between them. The CDR3 extends over 14 amino acids. This CDR3 is CASSPPGGTDTQYF. Written as DNA, the CDR3 is TGTGCCAGCTCACCACCGGGGGGCACAGATACGCAGTATTTT.

This chain uses TRBV7-3 with TRBJ2-3, with TRBD2 identical over 10 bases. The CDR3 consists of 16 residues. CDR1 is SGHTA, CDR2 FQGTGA, per germline. With V trimmed by 2 bases and J by 6 bases, 8 bases remained unmatched. The CDR3 loop reads CASSLYSSGSGDTQYF. In DNA, the CDR3 is TGTGCCAGCAGCTTATATTCTAGCGGGAGTGGGGATACGCAGTATTTT.

This chain uses TRBV15 with TRBJ2-1; weak D call: TRBD2 (6 bases). CDR1 is LNHNV, CDR2 YYDKDF, per germline (reference sequence). The CDR3 extends over 14 amino acids. The ends were cut back, 5 bases at V and 5 bases at J, with 13 bases in the middle. The CDR3 sequence: CATSLLLANNEQFF. The CDR3 nucleotides are TGTGCCACCAGCCTCCTTCTAGCGAACAATGAGCAGTTCTTC.

This chain links TRBV29-1 with TRBJ1-2, with D unclear. The CDR3 has 12 residues. Germline V gene data show CDR1 as SQVTM and CDR2 as ANQGSEA. Trimming stripped 4 bases from V and 2 bases from J, with 8 bases between. CDR3 bases: TGCAGCGTTGCGGCCTCGAACTATGGCTACACCTTC. It encodes CSVAASNYGYTF.

The rearrangement links TRBV18 to TRBJ1-1, with TRBD1 matching 7 bases. V shed 5 bases and J 4 bases; nucleotides not matched to a gene: 13. CDR3 size: 16 residues. CDR1 is KGHSH, CDR2 LQKENI, per germline. CDR3 protein: CASSSTQGRGSTEAFF. The CDR3 DNA sequence: TGTGCCAGCTCATCAACGCAAGGCAGGGGGTCCACTGAAGCTTTCTTT.

V usage is TRBV7-6 and J usage is TRBJ1-1; no definite D call. CDR1 and CDR2 (germline): SGHVS, FNYEAQ. V lost 2 bases and J 1 base, leaving 5 bases between the germline ends. The CDR3 has 13 amino acids. The CDR3 DNA reads as TGTGCCAGCAGCTTAAGGGCGAACACTGAAGCTTTCTTT. Translating it yields CASSLRANTEAFF.

This chain connects TRBV15 to TRBJ2-7; 10 bases line up with TRBD2. This CDR3 contains 17 residues. CDR1 and CDR2 (germline): LNHNV, YYDKDF (reference sequence). V gave up 0 bases and J gave up 4 bases; unmatched junction bases: 9. The CDR3 here is CATSRDRASGSEYEQYF. The CDR3 DNA sequence: TGTGCCACCAGCAGAGATAGGGCTAGCGGGAGTGAATACGAGCAGTACTTC.

The chain recombines TRBV18 with TRBJ2-3, with TRBD2 identical over 7 bases. This CDR3 region has 14 residues. Unmatched junction bases numbered 4, after V lost 3 bases and J lost 4 bases. Germline CDR1 is KGHSH and CDR2 is LQKENI. As DNA, the CDR3 is TGTGCCAGCTCACCCCAGCGGGATGCAGATACGCAGTATTTT. Amino acids: CASSPQRDADTQYF. Together with reference TRBV18 and TRBJ2-3, the CDR3 gives the full variable domain: NAGVMQNPRHLVRRRGQEARLRCSPMKGHSHVYWYRQLPEEGLKFMVYLQKENIIDESGMPKERFSAEFPKEGPSILRIQQVVRGDSAAYFCASSPQRDADTQYFGPGTRLTVL.

V gene TRBV30 combines with J gene TRBJ2-7; D is uncertain. Trimming pared 2 bases from V and 6 bases from J, leaving 20 bases between. This CDR3 is built from 15 residues. In germline, CDR1 is GTSNPN, CDR2 SVGIG (reference sequence). DNA for the CDR3: TGTGCCTGGAGTCCCGGTGGCTCCTCGATATCCGAGCAGTACTTC. Encoded protein: CAWSPGGSSISEQYF.

This clone was observed a few times. This rearrangement joins TRBV7-9 to TRBJ2-5, with D tentatively TRBD1 (5 bases). V gave up 3 bases and J gave up 1 base, with 9 bases separating them. The CDR3 covers 14 residues. Germline CDR1 SEHNR, CDR2 FQNEAQ (reference sequence). The CDR3 here is CASSLAGFQETQYF. CDR3 bases: TGTGCCAGCAGCTTGGCAGGGTTCCAAGAGACCCAGTACTTC.

The rearrangement links TRBV10-1 to TRBJ2-2, with 7 bases lining up with TRBD1. Germline V gene sequence: CDR1 WNHNN, CDR2 SYGVQD (reference sequence). CDR3 length equals 14 residues. J gave up 6 bases and V 4 bases, and 5 bases lay outside the gene matches. DNA of the CDR3: TGCGCCAGCAGTGCTGAGGGGGCTCCCGGGGAGCTGTTTTTT. Encoded protein: CASSAEGAPGELFF.

The V call is TRBV11-2, the J call TRBJ2-3; D remains unclear. The CDR3 sequence is 14 residues long. Germline V gene sequence: CDR1 SGHAT, CDR2 FQNNGV. V dropped 5 bases and J dropped 4 bases, with 13 bases sitting between them. Written as DNA, the CDR3 is TGTGCCAGCAGCACATCTGAGGTCCCAGATACGCAGTATTTT. This translates into CASSTSEVPDTQYF.

V is TRBV6-5 and J is TRBJ2-6; D is unclear. From germline, CDR1 is MNHEY and CDR2 SVGAGI. The CDR3 extends over 16 amino acids. Deletions cut 0 bases from V and 1 base from J, with 7 bases between. The CDR3 region is CASSYSMGSGANVLTF. The CDR3, as DNA: TGTGCCAGCAGTTACTCGATGGGATCTGGGGCCAACGTCCTGACTTTC.

V gene TRBV2 combines with J gene TRBJ1-5, with 10 bases aligning to TRBD1. CDR3 length: 15 amino acids. V was clipped by 6 bases and J by 3 bases; unmatched bases: 5. Germline-derived CDR1 and CDR2 are SNHLY and FYNNEI. As DNA, the CDR3 is TGTGCCAGCAGGGGGACAGGGGCGAACAATCAGCCCCAGCATTTT. It encodes CASRGTGANNQPQHF.

This chain links TRBV11-2 with TRBJ2-5; weak D call: TRBD1 (6 bases). CDR1 is SGHAT, CDR2 FQNNGV, per germline. The ends were cut back, 6 bases at V and 2 bases at J, with 16 bases in the middle. The CDR3 totals 15 residues. The CDR3 DNA reads as TGTGCCAGCAGGTCCCCTGGGACACTTCAAGAGACCCAGTACTTC. Its translation: CASRSPGTLQETQYF. The full variable domain, its missing parts supplied by reference TRBV11-2 and TRBJ2-5, is EAGVAQSPRYKIIEKRQSVAFWCNPISGHATLYWYQQILGQGPKLLIQFQNNGVVDDSQLPKDRFSAERLKGVDSTLKIQPAKLEDSAVYLCASRSPGTLQETQYFGPGTRLLVL.

The chain carries TRBV15 and TRBJ1-2, with D possibly matching TRBD1 (5 bases). The CDR3 covers 16 residues. Trimming removed 5 bases at V and 6 bases at J, with 22 bases between. CDR1 LNHNV and CDR2 YYDKDF come from the germline V gene (reference sequence). The CDR3 reads CATSPHGSGVADGYTF. DNA of the CDR3: TGTGCCACCAGCCCCCATGGTTCGGGGGTTGCCGATGGCTACACCTTC.

This clone showed up just a few times. The chain combines TRBV10-3 with TRBJ2-7; 10 nucleotides agree with TRBD2. V lost 2 bases, J lost 1 base, and 8 bases stayed unmatched. From germline, CDR1 is ENHRY and CDR2 SYGVKD. The CDR3 covers 17 residues. For the CDR3, the DNA is TGTGCCATCAGTGAGGCGATCCTAGCGGGAGAGTCCTACGAGCAGTACTTC. It translates to CAISEAILAGESYEQYF.

The V gene is TRBV9, the J gene TRBJ1-1, with D tentatively TRBD1 (5 bases). The CDR3 contains 12 residues. V lost 4 bases and J lost 8, with 12 bases in between. CDR1 is SGDLS and CDR2 is YYNGEE in the germline V gene. The CDR3 DNA reads TGTGCCAGCAGCCCCCGTGAGGGGGAAGCTTTCTTT. Amino acids: CASSPREGEAFF. Together with reference TRBV9 and TRBJ1-1, the CDR3 gives the full variable domain: DSGVTQTPKHLITATGQRVTLRCSPRSGDLSVYWYQQSLDQGLQFLIQYYNGEERAKGNILERFSAQQFPDLHSELNLSSLELGDSALYFCASSPREGEAFFGQGTRLTVV.

Only one count was recorded for this clone. This chain uses TRBV4-3 with TRBJ1-1; D gene ambiguous. CDR1 is LGHNA and CDR2 is YSLEER in the germline V gene. V gave up 0 bases and J gave up 0 bases, with 5 bases separating them. The CDR3 contains 14 residues. The CDR3 DNA sequence: TGCGCCAGCAGCCAAGAGATGGTGAACACTGAAGCTTTCTTT. This sequence encodes CASSQEMVNTEAFF.

This rearrangement joins TRBV6-5 to TRBJ2-1, with 7 bases identical to TRBD1. The CDR3 loop spans 12 amino acids. V dropped 7 bases and J dropped 9; count of bases not matched to a gene: 6. Germline assignment: CDR1 MNHEY and CDR2 SVGAGI. This chain's CDR3 is CASTYSGGEQFF. As DNA, the CDR3 is TGTGCCAGCACCTACTCAGGGGGTGAGCAGTTCTTC.